The 12 T cell receptor beta chains in this list originate from one sample, sequenced in a study of blood T cell repertoires in COVID-19. Repertoires were generated with immunoSEQ multiplex PCR, while TCRdb's copy carries only in-frame clones and drops some. Of hundreds of thousands of clones in the sample, about four fifths are singletons; the top ten hold about 8.1%. The specimen was peripheral blood. The source is a man older than 75 with acute or convalescent COVID-19.

This chain connects TRBV3-1 (or the pseudogene TRBV3-2) to TRBJ1-2; D is possibly TRBD1 (6 bases). V shed 4 bases and J shed 8 bases, with 17 bases lying between them. Germline V CDR1 and CDR2: LGHDT, YNNKEL (reference sequence). The CDR3 runs 14 residues. The CDR3 here is CASSRTEFQGGYTF. As DNA, the CDR3 is TGTGCCAGCAGCCGTACAGAGTTTCAGGGGGGCTACACCTTC.

The V and J genes are TRBV5-1 and TRBJ1-3; D not certain. The CDR3 is 18 residues long. V lost 1 base to trimming and J lost 0 bases, with 17 bases between them. Germline loops: CDR1 SGHRS, CDR2 YFSETQ. CDR3 nucleotides: TGCGCCAGCAGCTTGATACCAACCCAAAGAGACTCTGGAAACACCATATATTTT. It specifies CASSLIPTQRDSGNTIYF.

In the case of this clone: This sample also contains other DNA sequences that code for the same CDR3. V gene TRBV19 combines with J gene TRBJ2-2; TRBD1 might be the D (6 bases). This CDR3 spans 13 amino acids. Trimming left V 2 bases short and J 5 bases short, with 6 bases between. CDR1 LNHDA and CDR2 SQIVND come from the germline V gene (reference sequence). CDR3 bases: TGTGCCAGTAGTATACAGGGGACCGGGGAGCTGTTTTTT. It is translated as CASSIQGTGELFF.

CDR3 loop: CATSDPGETQYF. The CDR3, as DNA: TGTGCCACCAGTGACCCCGGGGAGACCCAGTACTTC. This sequence joins TRBV24-1 and TRBJ2-5; the D is unclear. The CDR3 covers 12 residues. Trimming removed 4 bases at V and 5 bases at J, with 7 bases between. CDR1 and CDR2 from the germline V gene are KGHDR and SFDVKD.

The chain is built from TRBV5-1 and TRBJ2-1; 10 bases map to TRBD2. Trimming cost V 5 bases and J 0 bases; bases outside gene matches: 5. The CDR3 is 16 residues long. In germline, CDR1 is SGHRS, CDR2 YFSETQ. CDR3 bases: TGCGCCAGCAGTCGGCTAGCGGGAGTCTCCTACAATGAGCAGTTCTTC. It encodes CASSRLAGVSYNEQFF.

The chain combines TRBV6-6 with TRBJ1-4; 8 nucleotides line up with TRBD1. CDR3 size: 14 residues. Germline trimming cut 4 bases from V and 7 bases from J; bases unmatched to any gene: 5. In germline, CDR1 is MNHNY, CDR2 SVGAGI (reference sequence). The CDR3 region is CASSSTGVAEKLFF. The CDR3 nucleotides read TGTGCCAGCAGTTCGACAGGGGTGGCTGAAAAACTGTTTTTT.

This chain uses TRBV19 with TRBJ1-5; D ambiguous. Germline CDR1 LNHDA, CDR2 SQIVND (reference sequence). CDR3 length equals 15 residues. V lost 6 bases, J lost 2 bases, and 14 bases lay in between. CDR3 residues: CASSSRPGGNQPQHF. The CDR3 DNA sequence: TGTGCCAGTAGCTCCCGACCAGGCGGCAATCAGCCCCAGCATTTT.

The chain employs TRBV30 and TRBJ1-5; D might be TRBD1 (5 bases). Per germline, CDR1 GTSNPN and CDR2 SVGIG (reference sequence). This CDR3 is 18 amino acids long. Trimming pared 2 bases from V and 0 bases from J, leaving 20 bases between. CDR3 sequence reads: CAWSYPRGTLYSNQPQHF. Here the CDR3 DNA reads TGTGCCTGGAGTTACCCCCGGGGGACCTTATATAGCAATCAGCCCCAGCATTTT.

A few counts support this clone. The chain employs TRBV12-5 and TRBJ1-6; 10 bases are a match to TRBD1. V lost 4 bases to trimming and J lost 7 bases; unmatched junction nucleotides: 10. The CDR3 contains 17 residues. Germline V lookup: CDR1 LGHNT, CDR2 FRNRAP. Here the CDR3 DNA reads TGTGCTAGTGGTTCAGGACAGGGGGAAAGAAGGAATTCACCCCTCCACTTT. It translates to CASGSGQGERRNSPLHF. Variable domain in full (rest from reference TRBV12-5 and TRBJ1-6): DARVTQTPRHKVTEMGQEVTMRCQPILGHNTVFWYRQTMMQGLELLAYFRNRAPLDDSGMPKDRFSAEMPDATLATLKIQPSEPRDSAVYFCASGSGQGERRNSPLHFGNGTRLTVT.

V is TRBV5-4 and J is TRBJ2-7, with 8 nucleotides matching TRBD2. The ends lost 1 base at V and 5 bases at J; junction bases unmatched: 5. CDR3 length: 14 amino acids. Germline V gene lookup returns CDR1 SGHNT and CDR2 YYREEE (reference sequence). CDR3 DNA sequence: TGTGCCAGCAGCTTGCGATCGACTAGCGACGAGCAGTACTTC. It yields the protein CASSLRSTSDEQYF.

The CDR3: CATSDVYPSSYNEQFF. CDR3 coding DNA: TGTGCCACCAGTGATGTTTATCCTAGCTCCTACAATGAGCAGTTCTTC. The chain has TRBV24-1 and TRBJ2-1; D gene unclear. The CDR3 is 16 amino acids. CDR1 and CDR2 (germline): KGHDR, SFDVKD. Trimming took off 3 bases at V and 0 bases at J, with 11 bases between the two ends.

The chain joins TRBV28 to TRBJ1-2; no clear D. V lost 2 bases and J 5 bases, leaving 6 bases between the germline ends. This CDR3 is built from 12 residues. The germline CDR1 and CDR2 sequences are MDHEN and SYDVKM. The CDR3 loop reads CASSLQAYGYTF. CDR3 coding DNA: TGTGCCAGCAGTTTACAGGCGTATGGCTACACCTTC.